This passage covers 7 T cell receptor beta chains from one sample sequenced in a study of blood T cell repertoires in COVID-19. TCRdb keeps only in-frame clones here, not all; method: immunoSEQ multiplex PCR. The sample lists 150,000 to 200,000 clones, roughly 82% occurring once. Source material: PBMCs or T cells enriched from blood (not recorded which). The receptor source for this set is a woman between 55 and 75 years old with acute COVID-19.

The V call is TRBV27, the J call TRBJ2-7, with TRBD2 as a possible D gene (5 bases). V lost 3 bases to trimming and J lost 3 bases, with 18 bases between them. Germline V gives CDR1 MNHEY, CDR2 SMNVEV (reference sequence). The CDR3 extends over 16 amino acids. In DNA, the CDR3 is TGTGCCAGCAGTTTTGGGTTACCGGGCGAGGGCTACGAGCAGTACGTC. This sequence encodes CASSFGLPGEGYEQYV.

The gene calls are TRBV9 and TRBJ1-2; D is perhaps TRBD1 (6 bases). Trimming stripped 0 bases from V and 6 bases from J, with 18 bases between. Per germline, CDR1 SGDLS and CDR2 YYNGEE. This CDR3 contains 16 residues. CDR3 sequence: CASSVGVQTGLDGYTF. The CDR3 DNA reads TGTGCCAGCAGCGTAGGGGTCCAAACAGGGCTTGATGGCTACACCTTC.

V and J are TRBV19 and TRBJ1-5; D uncertain. The CDR3 sequence is 14 residues long. Germline V gene lookup returns CDR1 LNHDA and CDR2 SQIVND (reference sequence). V was shortened by 0 bases and J by 3 bases, with 6 bases between the two germline ends. In DNA, the CDR3 is TGTGCCAGTAGTATAGACAGTTTCAATCAGCCCCAGCATTTT. Translating it yields CASSIDSFNQPQHF.

The chain uses TRBV6-5 and TRBJ2-5; a possible D gene is TRBD2 (5 bases). With 5 bases removed from V and 1 base from J, the gap between germline ends came to 14 bases. This CDR3 spans 15 amino acids. Germline V gene sequence: CDR1 MNHEY, CDR2 SVGAGI. The CDR3 region is CASSLLGVGQETQYF. In nucleotides, the CDR3 is TGTGCCAGCAGTCTGTTGGGAGTCGGCCAAGAGACCCAGTACTTC.

The chain recombines TRBV11-2 with TRBJ1-4; D uncertain. V gave up 3 bases and J gave up 14 bases, with 13 bases separating them. This CDR3 region has 12 residues. CDR1 is SGHAT and CDR2 is FQNNGV in the germline V gene. In DNA, the CDR3 is TGTGCCAGCAGCTTGTGGCCATCCAGGCTGTTTTTT. This gives the protein CASSLWPSRLFF.

V is TRBV7-9 and J is TRBJ2-2; no clear D gene. Germline-derived CDR1 and CDR2 are SEHNR and FQNEAQ (reference sequence). V lost 2 bases, J lost 5 bases, and 15 bases lay in between. CDR3 size: 16 residues. The CDR3 here is CASSLMESFRTGELFF. The CDR3 DNA is TGTGCCAGCAGCTTAATGGAGTCTTTTAGAACCGGGGAGCTGTTTTTT.

The genes are TRBV30 and TRBJ1-5; 9 bases line up with TRBD1. This CDR3 is built from 14 residues. V lost 2 bases to trimming and J lost 7 bases; unmatched junction nucleotides: 6. Germline loops: CDR1 GTSNPN, CDR2 SVGIG (reference sequence). The chain's CDR3 is CAWSPPGQGQPQHF. DNA for the CDR3: TGTGCCTGGAGTCCTCCGGGACAGGGCCAGCCCCAGCATTTT.